This note documents a single T cell receptor beta chain sequence. V lost 1 base and J 0 bases, leaving 10 bases between the germline ends. Germline CDR1 reads MNHNS; CDR2 reads SASEGT. CDR3 size: 15 residues. The record originates from a study of CD8 T cells in Susac syndrome. Random hexamers were used to reverse transcribe roughly 0.5 to 1 ug of RNA. By means of immunoSEQ multiplex PCR, TCR beta CDR3 spanning 54 Vbeta and 13 Jbeta underwent amplification. TCRdb re-called the immunoSEQ multiplex PCR reads through MiXCR, storing one row per CDR3 protein. The sample has approximately 80,000 distinct CDR3 sequences, approximately 94% seen once. Patients with Susac syndrome met diagnostic criteria defined recently for definite or probable disease.

Material for sequencing was CD8+ T cells from PBMCs. This chain joins TRBV6-1 and TRBJ2-7; the D is unclear. This sequence originates from a human donor with Susac syndrome. CDR3 nucleotide sequence: TGTGCCAGCAGTGAAGGGGTCTCCAGCTCCTACGAGCAGTACTTC. This gives the protein CASSEGVSSSYEQYF.